This TCR beta chain was recovered during a study of T cells after posttransplantation cyclophosphamide. On this clone: Its antigen is still unknown.

Cells defined as naive were viable CD3+CD4+ or CD3+CD8+ and CCR7+CD45RA+CD45RO-CD95-CD27+CD28+. Peripheral blood was collected from the related graft donor on the marrow donation day. V lost 5 bases and J lost 5, with 9 bases in between. CDR3 length: 13 amino acids. Germline CDR1 is MNHEY and CDR2 is SVGAGI. Points from the study as a whole: Recipient CMV seropositivity and CMV reactivation strongly tracked TRB clonality. Later post-transplant blood repertoires were often dominated by donor CD8+ memory clones. TRB overlap between skin or GI tissue T cells and blood was limited.

TCRdb's copy holds only in-frame clones and misses some; the assay was immunoSEQ multiplex PCR. This sample has about 31,000 clones, with roughly 90% found just once. The J gene is TRBJ1-4, the V gene TRBV6-5; D gene ambiguous. The source is a man in his thirties or forties in good health and a related stem cell transplant donor. The sample consisted of naive CD4+ T cells sorted from blood. CDR3 sequence (DNA): TGTGCCAGCAGTGCGGCAGAGAATGAAAAACTGTTTTTT. Encoded protein: CASSAAENEKLFF.